The rows below give T cell receptor beta chains drawn from one sample of a study of T cell repertoires in aging, cancer and after chemotherapy. TCRdb redid the calling of the multiplex PCR reads with MiXCR, one entry per CDR3 protein. The data contain around 6,700 distinct CDR3 sequences, 53% of them singletons. What was sequenced was blood. These TCRs come from a human donor with a solid tumor. The CDR3 runs from the conserved cysteine through the conserved F or W. A D gene is named only where the DNA matches it firmly. Clone size, where shown, is once, few, many, or a class for clones that have expanded.

>TRBV12-3/TRBV12-4|.|TRBJ2-3|.
CASSPRTDTQYF
TGTGCCAGCAGCCCACGGACAGATACGCAGTATTTT
>TRBV24-1|.|TRBJ2-1|TRBD1
CATSVPGQGSNEQFF
TGTGCCACCAGTGTACCGGGACAGGGGTCGAATGAGCAGTTCTTC
>TRBV20-1|few|TRBJ2-7|TRBD2
CSASVRGRGSEQYF
TGCAGTGCTAGTGTCCGCGGGAGGGGTAGCGAGCAGTACTTC
>TRBV11-2|.|TRBJ1-2|.
CASILGATGYTF
TGTGCCAGCATCTTAGGAGCGACTGGCTACACCTTC
>TRBV5-1|.|TRBJ2-7|.
CASSLGGTGYYEQYF
TGCGCCAGCAGCTTGGGGGGGACGGGGTACTACGAGCAGTACTTC
>TRBV5-4|.|TRBJ2-7|TRBD1
CASSLGDSAYEQYF
TGTGCCAGCAGCTTGGGGGACAGCGCTTACGAGCAGTACTTC
>TRBV27|.|TRBJ1-4|.
CASSLVSGGGEKLFF
TGTGCCAGTAGTCTTGTCTCGGGCGGTGGTGAAAAACTGTTTTTT
>TRBV5-1|few|TRBJ1-1|.
CASSLDPKPNTEAFF
TGCGCCAGCAGCTTGGACCCTAAACCTAACACTGAAGCTTTCTTT
>TRBV6-1|few|TRBJ1-2|.
CASSDGRDWNYGYTF
TGTGCCAGCAGCGACGGACGAGACTGGAACTATGGCTACACCTTC
>TRBV27|few|TRBJ1-6|.
CASSFFGPYNSPLHF
TGTGCCAGCAGTTTTTTCGGGCCCTATAATTCACCCCTCCACTTT
>TRBV19|.|TRBJ2-7|.
CASSISASYEQYF
TGTGCCAGTAGTATATCGGCGTCCTACGAGCAGTACTTC
>TRBV29-1|few|TRBJ2-1|.
CSATESPAYNEQFF
TGCAGCGCGACCGAGTCCCCTGCCTACAATGAGCAGTTCTTC
>TRBV6-5|once|TRBJ1-1|.
CASSSRQGDTEAFF
TGTGCCAGCAGCTCGCGCCAGGGTGACACTGAAGCTTTCTTT
>TRBV6-5|once|TRBJ1-6|TRBD1
CASSYRHLTGGNSPLHF
TGTGCCAGCAGTTACCGCCACCTGACAGGGGGAAATTCACCCCTCCACTTT
>TRBV28|.|TRBJ1-3|.
CASSGQRSGNTIYF
TGTGCCAGCAGTGGACAGCGCTCTGGAAACACCATATATTTT
>TRBV5-1|.|TRBJ2-7|.
CASSLADLSLLTYEQYF
TGCGCCAGCAGCTTGGCCGACCTCAGCCTTCTAACCTACGAGCAGTACTTC
>TRBV19|few|TRBJ2-2|TRBD2
CASTITLAGGSAGELFF
TGTGCCAGTACTATAACCCTAGCGGGAGGGAGCGCCGGGGAGCTGTTTTTT
>TRBV12-3/TRBV12-4|.|TRBJ2-3|.
CASSFRVPDTQYF
TGTGCCAGCAGTTTTAGGGTCCCAGATACGCAGTATTTT
>TRBV18|.|TRBJ2-7|.
CASSPYRDSPYEQYF
TGTGCCAGCTCACCTTACCGGGACTCGCCCTACGAGCAGTACTTC
>TRBV7-2|.|TRBJ2-1|TRBD2
CASSLTSANNEQFF
TGTGCCAGCAGCTTAACTAGCGCGAACAATGAGCAGTTCTTC